This T cell receptor beta chain emerged from a study of a mutant IDH1 vaccine in newly diagnosed glioma. Indicated time point: baseline, week 1 (first vaccination visit). Specified treatment: pre-vaccination baseline after standard-of-care therapy. Sequencing was performed with immunoSEQ multiplex PCR; in TCRdb, only in-frame clones are kept and a portion is missing. The sample lists around 53,000 clones, roughly 88% occurring once. The CDR3 is made up of 13 amino acids. V lost 8 bases, J lost 5 bases, and 15 bases lay in between. Looked up from germline, CDR1 is LNHDA and CDR2 is SQIVND (reference sequence).

This receptor was taken from a man aged 35 to 55 with glioma. This chain uses TRBV19 with TRBJ1-1, with no clear D. This specimen consisted of PBMCs, obtained from a glioma patient treated with radiotherapy, temozolomide or both. In nucleotides, the CDR3 is TGTGCCAGTCTACCGAGGGTGATGACTGAAGCTTTCTTT. Protein product: CASLPRVMTEAFF.